A selection of T cell receptor beta chains follows, all from one sample in a study of graft-versus-host responses after intestinal transplantation. The protocol was immunoSEQ multiplex PCR, while the TCRdb copy is restricted to in-frame clones and leaves out a portion. This sample yields roughly 97,000 clones, of which about 90% are seen a single time; around 0.96% belongs to the top ten. For these receptors, no antigen is known. The starting material was unstimulated CD4+ T cells sorted from spleen or lymph node cells, obtained before intestinal transplant. All receptors derive from a human donor who received an intestinal transplant. Each CDR3 is given with its conserved first and last residue. A D gene is named only where the DNA matches it firmly. Clone size is stated in some rows and not others, as once, few, many or a class when expanded.

TRBV6-5	14	-	TRBJ1-2	-	TGTGCCAGCAGTGACCGAGGGGACAACTATGGCTACACCTTC	CASSDRGDNYGYTF
TRBV12-1	14	once	TRBJ2-5	-	TGTGCCAGCAGCTTCACAGGGGGCGGAGAGACCCAGTACTTC	CASSFTGGGETQYF
TRBV2	15	few	TRBJ2-7	-	TGTGCCAGCAGTGACACTCTGACCCTTATTCACGAGCAGTACTTC	CASSDTLTLIHEQYF
TRBV6-5	16	few	TRBJ2-1	TRBD2	TGTGCCAGCAGTTACGGGCCGGGACTAGCGGGGCACGAGCAGTTCTTC	CASSYGPGLAGHEQFF
TRBV27	15	-	TRBJ1-1	TRBD1	TGTGCCAGCAGTTTATTGGGACAGGGGGAGCATGAAGCTTTCTTT	CASSLLGQGEHEAFF
TRBV2	15	-	TRBJ2-1	TRBD1	TGTGCCAGCAGTGGCCGGACAGGCTCCTACAATGAGCAGTTCTTC	CASSGRTGSYNEQFF
TRBV28	14	-	TRBJ1-2	-	TGTGCCAGCAGTTTAGGACCGACAGTTCTTGGCTACACCTTC	CASSLGPTVLGYTF
TRBV5-1	15	-	TRBJ1-1	-	TGCGCCAGCAGCTTGGTGGAAGGGGTGATCACTGAAGCTTTCTTT	CASSLVEGVITEAFF
TRBV2	14	-	TRBJ2-2	TRBD2	TGTGCCAGCAGGACTAGCGGGAACACCGGGGAGCTGTTTTTT	CASRTSGNTGELFF
TRBV9	16	-	TRBJ2-3	TRBD1	TGTGCCAGCAGCGTAGGCGGACAGGGAGGCACAGATACGCAGTATTTT	CASSVGGQGGTDTQYF
TRBV29-1	15	-	TRBJ2-7	TRBD2	TGCAGCGTGACTAGCGGGAGGGCCCGGCGCTACGAGCAGTACTTC	CSVTSGRARRYEQYF
TRBV5-3	15	-	TRBJ2-3	TRBD2	TGTGCCAGAAGCTTGAAGCGGGATAGCACAGATACGCAGTATTTT	CARSLKRDSTDTQYF
TRBV6-5	13	few	TRBJ2-1	-	TGTGCCAGCAGTGAAGTACAGGGAGATGAGCAGTTCTTC	CASSEVQGDEQFF